This entry is about one T cell receptor (beta chain). The data are from a study of blood T cell repertoires in COVID-19. About the research overall: Sites across the United States, Italy and Spain contributed samples from acute and convalescent COVID-19.

The CDR3 extends over 15 amino acids. J was trimmed by 6 bases and V by 0 bases; bases with no gene match: 4. Germline CDR1 is SNHLY and CDR2 is FYNNEI. In the original processing: The assay estimated nucleated cells by amplifying reference gene primers. Here immunoSEQ multiplex PCR was the method, and the copy in TCRdb shows in-frame clones only, minus some. That table supplies the V and J calls and clone size; D and trimming were determined from the DNA. The table records more than 200,000 clones, 80% to 90% of them present only once. Sequencing was done on a sample of peripheral blood. The sequence was obtained from a woman aged 45-60 years with acute or convalescent COVID-19. The chain combines TRBV2 with TRBJ1-4; TRBD1 agrees at 7 bases. CDR3 bases: TGTGCCAGCAGTGAAGCGGACGGGACAGATGAAAAACTGTTTTTT. Its translation is CASSEADGTDEKLFF.